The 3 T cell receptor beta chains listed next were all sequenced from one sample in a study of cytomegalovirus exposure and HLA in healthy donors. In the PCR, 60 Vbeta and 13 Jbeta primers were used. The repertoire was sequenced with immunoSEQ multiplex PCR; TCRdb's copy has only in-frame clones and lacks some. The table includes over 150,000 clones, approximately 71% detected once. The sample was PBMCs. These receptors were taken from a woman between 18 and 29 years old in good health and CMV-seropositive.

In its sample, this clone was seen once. CDR3 sequence (DNA): TGTGCCAGCAGCTGGGGCCCGAACACCGGGGAGCTGTTTTTT. Encoded protein: CASSWGPNTGELFF. The chain is built from TRBV6-5 and TRBJ2-2; D possibly corresponds to TRBD1 (5 bases). CDR1 MNHEY and CDR2 SVGAGI come from the germline V gene. V lost 6 bases and J lost 0, with 8 bases in between. The CDR3 length is 14 residues.

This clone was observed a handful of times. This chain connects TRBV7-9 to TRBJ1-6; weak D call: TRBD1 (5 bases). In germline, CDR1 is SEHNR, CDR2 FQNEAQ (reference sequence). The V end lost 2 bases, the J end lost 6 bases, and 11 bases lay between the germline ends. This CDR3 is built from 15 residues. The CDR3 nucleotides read TGTGCCAGCAGCTTAAGGGGAGGGACTAATTCACCCCTCCACTTT. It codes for CASSLRGGTNSPLHF.

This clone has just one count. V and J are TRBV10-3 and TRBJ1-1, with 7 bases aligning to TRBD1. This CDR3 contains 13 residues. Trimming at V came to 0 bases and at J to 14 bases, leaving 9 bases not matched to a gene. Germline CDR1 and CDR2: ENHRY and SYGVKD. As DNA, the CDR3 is TGTGCCATCAGTGAGTCCCACAGGGGAATGTCATTCTTT. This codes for CAISESHRGMSFF.